The text below deals with one T cell receptor (beta chain). Its antigen is as yet unknown. The data belong to a study of T cells after yellow fever vaccination. Overall study findings and caveats: Clonotype sharing between CD4 and CD8 compartments was small.

Making TCR cDNA involved 5'RACE template switching, which added UMIs and a universal primer site. One entry per CDR3 protein, called by TCRdb with MiXCR from the 5' RACE reads. The data show a few hundred thousand distinct CDR3 sequences, approximately 4% seen once. The germline V gene encodes CDR1 SEHNR and CDR2 FQNEAQ (reference sequence). Losses at the gene ends were 4 bases for V and 5 bases for J; bases not matched to a gene: 6. The CDR3 totals 14 residues. Sample: PBMCs, taken 5 days after the yellow fever booster vaccination. The chain uses TRBV7-9 and TRBJ2-7; 9 nucleotides match TRBD1. This sequence originates from a man between 18 and 35 years old who received the YFV17D yellow fever vaccine. CDR3 in DNA: TGTGCCAGCAGCTGGACAGGGGCAGGCGACGAGCAGTACTTC. Residues: CASSWTGAGDEQYF.